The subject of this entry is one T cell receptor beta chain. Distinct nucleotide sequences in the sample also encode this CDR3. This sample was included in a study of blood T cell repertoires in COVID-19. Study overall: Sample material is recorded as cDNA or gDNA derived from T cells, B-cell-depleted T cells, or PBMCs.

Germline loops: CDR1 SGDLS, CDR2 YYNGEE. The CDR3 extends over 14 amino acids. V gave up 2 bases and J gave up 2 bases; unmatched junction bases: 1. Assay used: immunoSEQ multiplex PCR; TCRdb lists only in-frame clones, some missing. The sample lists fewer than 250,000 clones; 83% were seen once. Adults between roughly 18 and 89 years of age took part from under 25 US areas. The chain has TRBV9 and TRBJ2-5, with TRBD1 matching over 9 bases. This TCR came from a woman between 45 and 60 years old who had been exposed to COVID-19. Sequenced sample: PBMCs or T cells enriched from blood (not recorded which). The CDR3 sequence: CASSVGQGQETQYF. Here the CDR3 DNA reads TGTGCCAGCAGCGTCGGACAGGGGCAAGAGACCCAGTACTTC.